This T cell receptor (beta chain) emerged from a study of vaccination and CD4 T cells after COVID-19. About the research overall: Convalescent donors: six male, four female; seven Caucasian, two Asian, one multiracial, two Hispanic. Post-diagnosis, post-COVID samples were collected after a median approximately 97 days, ranging 35 to 161.

TCRdb re-called the PCR reads with MiXCR, one entry per CDR3 protein. The sample includes 15,000 to 20,000 distinct CDR3 sequences, around 62% of them seen just once. General study findings and limits: The appearance of a median roughly 89% of reactive clones in convalescent patients occurred only post-vaccination.

Of note for this clonotype: The antigen is not known.

The V segment lost 4 bases and the J segment 1 base; nucleotides outside the gene matches: 13. This CDR3 has 17 residues. From germline, CDR1 is DFQATT and CDR2 SNEGSKA (reference sequence). The TCR originated in a human donor who had recovered from COVID-19. This rearrangement joins TRBV20-1 to TRBJ1-1, with 9 bases matching TRBD1. The starting material was CD4+ T cells from blood, obtained before SARS-CoV-2 vaccination. CDR3 residues: CSAKELGTGRENTEAFF. The CDR3, as DNA: TGCAGTGCTAAAGAACTTGGGACAGGGAGAGAGAACACTGAAGCTTTCTTT.